Below are 26 T cell receptor beta chains sequenced from a single sample in a study of blood T cell repertoires in COVID-19. Clones were sequenced by immunoSEQ multiplex PCR, and TCRdb holds only the in-frame ones, with some missing. The sample yields fewer than 200,000 clones, around 80% seen once. Specimen: PBMCs or T cells enriched from blood (not recorded which). The receptors were sampled from a woman in her forties or fifties in a cohort exposed to, infected with or recovered from COVID-19 (not recorded which).

The J gene is TRBJ2-1, the V gene TRBV6-1; D not certain. The CDR3 is 13 residues long. The germline V and J ends were trimmed by 2 bases and 6 bases, with 8 bases remaining between them. The germline V gene encodes CDR1 MNHNS and CDR2 SASEGT. This CDR3 reads CASSEITSNEQFF. In DNA form, the CDR3 reads TGTGCCAGCAGTGAAATAACATCCAATGAGCAGTTCTTC.

This sequence joins TRBV6-5 and TRBJ1-5; 8 bases fit TRBD1. CDR1 is MNHEY, CDR2 SVGAGI, per germline. The CDR3 runs 13 residues. The ends lost 8 bases at V and 4 bases at J; junction bases unmatched: 4. In DNA, the CDR3 is TGTGCCAGCGGGGACAGGCGAAATCAGCCCCAGCATTTT. This encodes CASGDRRNQPQHF.

The chain employs TRBV24-1 and TRBJ2-3; possibly TRBD1 for D (6 bases). Trimming took 1 base from V and 0 from J, leaving 10 bases between them. The CDR3 is made up of 16 amino acids. The V gene's germline CDR1 is KGHDR and CDR2 SFDVKD. In nucleotides, the CDR3 is TGTGCCACCAGTGATTTAGGTACAGGGAGCACAGATACGCAGTATTTT. Translation: CATSDLGTGSTDTQYF.

Only one count was recorded for this clone. The J gene is TRBJ1-2, the V gene TRBV19; D gene ambiguous. V was trimmed by 3 bases and J by 8 bases, leaving 7 bases between them. The CDR3 runs to 11 residues. Germline CDR1 is LNHDA and CDR2 is SQIVND (reference sequence). The CDR3 bases are TGTGCCAGTAGTATGGCTGTCGGCTACACCTTC. The encoded protein is CASSMAVGYTF.

This clone was observed a handful of times. J is TRBJ2-3 and V is TRBV7-9; tentatively, D is TRBD2 (6 bases). This CDR3 has 15 amino acids. Trimming cost V 4 bases and J 2 bases, with 13 bases left between them. Germline CDR1 is SEHNR and CDR2 is FQNEAQ (reference sequence). This CDR3 reads CASSWSGVPTDTQYF. The CDR3 DNA sequence: TGTGCCAGCAGCTGGTCGGGGGTCCCCACAGATACGCAGTATTTT.

CDR3 amino acids: CASSSGFQAPGYTF. The CDR3 DNA sequence: TGTGCCAGCAGTTCAGGATTCCAGGCCCCCGGCTACACCTTC. The J gene is TRBJ1-2, the V gene TRBV5-4; D is uncertain. CDR3 length: 14 amino acids. Germline CDR1 reads SGHNT; CDR2 reads YYREEE (reference sequence). V dropped 5 bases and J dropped 8 bases, with 19 bases sitting between them.

The J gene is TRBJ2-7, the V gene TRBV27; 8 nucleotides align to TRBD2. V lost 5 bases to trimming and J lost 0 bases; unmatched junction nucleotides: 12. The CDR3 totals 17 residues. Germline V gene sequence: CDR1 MNHEY, CDR2 SMNVEV (reference sequence). The CDR3 DNA reads TGTGCCAGCAGTCCCACGGCCGTAGCGGGGTACTCCTACGAGCAGTACTTC. Residues: CASSPTAVAGYSYEQYF.

This clone was seen more than once but under ten times. The V and J genes are TRBV11-3 and TRBJ2-3; 7 nucleotides agree with TRBD2. The germline gives CDR1 SGHNT, CDR2 YENEEA. CDR3 length: 13 amino acids. V shed 2 bases and J 7 bases; nucleotides not matched to a gene: 3. The CDR3 region is CASSLSGGYTQYF. The CDR3 coding sequence is TGTGCCAGCAGCTTATCGGGGGGATATACGCAGTATTTT.

The chain couples TRBV29-1 to TRBJ2-3; D is perhaps TRBD1 (6 bases). This CDR3 is built from 12 residues. Germline assignment: CDR1 SQVTM and CDR2 ANQGSEA. Between the trimmed V and J ends, which lost 2 bases and 3 bases, there was a span of 6 bases. The CDR3 loop is CSVEQGTDTQYF. The CDR3 bases are TGCAGCGTTGAACAGGGGACAGATACGCAGTATTTT.

This rearrangement joins TRBV28 to TRBJ1-1, with 9 bases that match TRBD1. V shed 2 bases, J shed 1 base, and the junction held 11 bases outside the gene matches. This CDR3 has 18 amino acids. CDR1 is MDHEN, CDR2 SYDVKM, per germline. CDR3: CASSLPPRQGGRNTEAFF. In DNA, the CDR3 is TGTGCCAGCAGTTTACCCCCTCGACAGGGGGGGAGGAACACTGAAGCTTTCTTT.

Only one count was recorded for this clone. V and J are TRBV6-5 and TRBJ1-2, with D perhaps matching TRBD1 (6 bases). Germline loops: CDR1 MNHEY, CDR2 SVGAGI. Trimming cost V 0 bases and J 4 bases, with 12 bases left between them. This CDR3 comprises 15 residues. The CDR3, as DNA: TGTGCCAGCAGTTACTCCTTGGACAGCGCCTATGGCTACACCTTC. Translating it yields CASSYSLDSAYGYTF.

The V gene is TRBV7-2, the J gene TRBJ2-7, with D possibly being TRBD2 (8 bases). In germline, CDR1 is SGHTA, CDR2 FQGNSA. V gave up 0 bases and J gave up 6 bases, with 15 bases separating them. This CDR3 region has 15 residues. CDR3 protein: CASSLAGRAGGEQYF. As DNA, the CDR3 is TGTGCCAGCAGCTTAGCCGGGAGGGCAGGGGGCGAGCAGTACTTC. The entire variable domain, with the rest obtained from reference TRBV7-2 and TRBJ2-7, is as follows: GAGVSQSPSNKVTEKGKDVELRCDPISGHTALYWYRQSLGQGLEFLIYFQGNSAPDKSGLPSDRFSAERTGGSVSTLTIQRTQQEDSAVYLCASSLAGRAGGEQYFGPGTRLTVT.

The J gene is TRBJ2-5, the V gene TRBV9; D remains unclear. V dropped 0 bases and J dropped 2 bases, with 8 bases sitting between them. The germline V gene has CDR1 SGDLS and CDR2 YYNGEE. This CDR3 spans 14 amino acids. DNA for the CDR3: TGTGCCAGCAGCGTAGGCCTAGAGCAAGAGACCCAGTACTTC. This codes for CASSVGLEQETQYF.

The chain recombines TRBV6-6 with TRBJ2-7; D not resolved. V was trimmed by 5 bases and J by 4 bases, leaving 6 bases between them. Germline V lookup: CDR1 MNHNY, CDR2 SVGAGI (reference sequence). CDR3 length: 11 residues. Here the CDR3 reads CASSLKYEQYF. CDR3 DNA: TGTGCCAGCAGTCTTAAATACGAGCAGTACTTC.

The V call is TRBV28, the J call TRBJ1-5, with 7 bases identical to TRBD1. After removal of 7 bases from V and 3 bases from J, the junction contained 12 bases not matched to a gene. This CDR3 has 16 amino acids. CDR1 and CDR2 from the germline V gene are MDHEN and SYDVKM. The CDR3 loop is CASIPRQGIINQPQHF. DNA for the CDR3: TGTGCCAGCATCCCCCGACAGGGAATTATCAATCAGCCCCAGCATTTT.

The rearrangement links TRBV3-1 (or the pseudogene TRBV3-2) to TRBJ2-5, with 9 bases identical to TRBD2. The V gene's germline CDR1 is LGHDT and CDR2 YNNKEL (reference sequence). This CDR3 contains 18 residues. J was trimmed by 5 bases and V by 0 bases; bases with no gene match: 13. CDR3 nucleotides: TGTGCCAGCAGCCAAGACTGGGCTAGCGGGATCCAGCTGGAGACCCAGTACTTC. The encoded protein is CASSQDWASGIQLETQYF.

This chain links TRBV11-2 with TRBJ1-5; TRBD1 might be the D (6 bases). Trimming shortened V by 3 bases and J by 2 bases, and 11 bases separated the two germline ends. Per germline, CDR1 SGHAT and CDR2 FQNNGV. The CDR3 has 15 amino acids. The CDR3 protein is CASSFSGVGNQPQHF. In nucleotides, the CDR3 is TGTGCCAGCAGCTTCTCAGGGGTCGGCAATCAGCCCCAGCATTTT.

The chain recombines TRBV19 with TRBJ1-1; 10 bases are shared with TRBD1. The J segment lost 6 bases and the V segment lost 2 bases, leaving 6 bases of the junction unmatched. The CDR3 extends over 15 amino acids. Germline V lookup: CDR1 LNHDA, CDR2 SQIVND (reference sequence). Here the CDR3 DNA reads TGTGCCAGTAGTATACAAAGGACAGGGGGGGCTGAAGCTTTCTTT. It yields the protein CASSIQRTGGAEAFF.

This clone was counted between two and nine times. CDR3 DNA sequence: TGTGCCAGCAGCGTAGGGCTAGCAGCCTACGAGCAGTACTTC. It specifies CASSVGLAAYEQYF. The chain has TRBV9 and TRBJ2-7, with D possibly matching TRBD2 (5 bases). CDR3 length equals 14 residues. V lost 0 bases and J 2 bases, leaving 9 bases between the germline ends. Germline-derived CDR1 and CDR2 are SGDLS and YYNGEE.

The genes are TRBV28 and TRBJ2-2; D not certain. Trimming pared 4 bases from V and 5 bases from J, leaving 17 bases between. Germline lookup yields CDR1 MDHEN and CDR2 SYDVKM. CDR3 length equals 16 residues. CDR3 sequence: CASSSPAQDMTGELFF. The CDR3, as DNA: TGTGCCAGCAGTTCCCCGGCCCAGGATATGACCGGGGAGCTGTTTTTT.

V gene TRBV2 combines with J gene TRBJ2-1, with D possibly TRBD2 on 6 matching bases. The V and J ends lost 1 base and 6 bases respectively, with 22 bases between them. The germline gives CDR1 SNHLY, CDR2 FYNNEI. The CDR3 contains 18 residues. CDR3 DNA: TGTGCCAGCAGTGAAGGAAAAAACCTGGAGGGCCCGGGCAATGAGCAGTTCTTC. This codes for CASSEGKNLEGPGNEQFF.

The genes are TRBV4-1 and TRBJ2-7; 9 nucleotides align to TRBD1. With V trimmed by 0 bases and J by 4 bases, 7 bases remained unmatched. The CDR3 loop spans 16 amino acids. Looked up from germline, CDR1 is MGHRA and CDR2 is YSYEKL. CDR3 in DNA: TGCGCCAGCAGCCAAGAAAGGATGGGACAGGGTTACGAGCAGTACTTC. Protein: CASSQERMGQGYEQYF.

J is TRBJ2-7 and V is TRBV5-5; the match to TRBD2 covers 11 bases. J was trimmed by 9 bases and V by 3 bases; bases with no gene match: 11. Germline V gives CDR1 SGHKS, CDR2 YYEKEE (reference sequence). This CDR3 has 15 amino acids. CDR3 in DNA: TGTGCCAGCAGCTCGGGGACTAGCGGTATACTAGGGCAGTACTTC. Amino acids: CASSSGTSGILGQYF. The variable domain in full, with the rest retrieved from reference TRBV5-5 and TRBJ2-7, is DAGVTQSPTHLIKTRGQQVTLRCSPISGHKSVSWYQQVLGQGPQFIFQYYEKEERGRGNFPDRFSARQFPNYSSELNVNALLLGDSALYLCASSSGTSGILGQYFGPGTRLTVT.

This clone was counted only a few times. Other DNA sequences in the sample encode the same CDR3. J is TRBJ1-4 and V is TRBV7-9; TRBD1 aligns across 8 bases. The CDR3 loop spans 14 amino acids. The V gene's germline CDR1 is SEHNR and CDR2 FQNEAQ (reference sequence). Germline trimming cut 5 bases from V and 5 bases from J; bases unmatched to any gene: 4. CDR3: CASSPGTGNEKLFF. CDR3 coding DNA: TGTGCCAGCAGCCCCGGGACAGGCAATGAAAAACTGTTTTTT.

CDR3 region: CATSRYGDTDTQYF. The CDR3 nucleotides read TGTGCCACCAGTCGGTACGGAGACACAGATACGCAGTATTTT. This chain uses TRBV24-1 with TRBJ2-3; D gene unclear. Germline CDR1 and CDR2: KGHDR and SFDVKD. The CDR3 covers 14 residues. V gave up 6 bases and J gave up 2 bases, with 11 bases separating them.

The genes are TRBV18 and TRBJ1-2; D gene unclear. Deletions cut 3 bases from V and 4 bases from J, with 6 bases between. The CDR3 extends over 12 amino acids. Germline CDR1 KGHSH, CDR2 LQKENI. The CDR3 protein is CASSPHSYGYTF. CDR3 in DNA: TGTGCCAGCTCACCTCACAGCTATGGCTACACCTTC. Combining the CDR3 with reference TRBV18 and TRBJ1-2 gives the whole variable domain NAGVMQNPRHLVRRRGQEARLRCSPMKGHSHVYWYRQLPEEGLKFMVYLQKENIIDESGMPKERFSAEFPKEGPSILRIQQVVRGDSAAYFCASSPHSYGYTFGSGTRLTVV.